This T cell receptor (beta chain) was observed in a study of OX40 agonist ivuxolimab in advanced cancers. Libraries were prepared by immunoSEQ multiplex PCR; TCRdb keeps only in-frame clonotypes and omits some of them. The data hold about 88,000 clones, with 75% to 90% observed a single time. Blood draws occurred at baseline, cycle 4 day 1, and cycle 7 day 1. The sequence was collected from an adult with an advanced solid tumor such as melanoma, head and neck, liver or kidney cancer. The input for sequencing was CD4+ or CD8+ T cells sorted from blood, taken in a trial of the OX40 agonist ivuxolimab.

CDR3 protein: CASSSVPIAGGQYF. The CDR3 nucleotides read TGTGCCAGCAGTTCCGTCCCGATAGCGGGGGGGCAGTACTTC. The rearrangement joins TRBV27 to TRBJ2-5; 11 nucleotides align to TRBD2. The CDR3 has 14 residues. Germline CDR1 MNHEY, CDR2 SMNVEV (reference sequence). The V segment lost 4 bases and the J segment 11 bases; nucleotides outside the gene matches: 9.